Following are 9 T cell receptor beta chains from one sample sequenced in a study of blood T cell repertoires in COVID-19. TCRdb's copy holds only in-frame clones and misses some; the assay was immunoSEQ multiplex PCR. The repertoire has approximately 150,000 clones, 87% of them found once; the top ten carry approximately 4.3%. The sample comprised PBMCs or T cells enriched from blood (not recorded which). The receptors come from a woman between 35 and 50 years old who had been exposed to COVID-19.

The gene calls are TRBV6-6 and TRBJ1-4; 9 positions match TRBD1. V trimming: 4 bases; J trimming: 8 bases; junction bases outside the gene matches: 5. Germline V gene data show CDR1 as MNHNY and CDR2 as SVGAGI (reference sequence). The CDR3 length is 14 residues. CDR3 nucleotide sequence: TGTGCCAGCAGTTTGGGACAGGGAGAGGAAAAACTGTTTTTT. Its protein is CASSLGQGEEKLFF.

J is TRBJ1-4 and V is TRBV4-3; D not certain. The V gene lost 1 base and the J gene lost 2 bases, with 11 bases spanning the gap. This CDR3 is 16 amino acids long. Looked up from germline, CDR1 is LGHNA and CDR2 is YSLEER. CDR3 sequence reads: CASSQVSGSTNEKLFF. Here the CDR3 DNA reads TGCGCCAGCAGCCAAGTATCCGGTAGTACTAATGAAAAACTGTTTTTT.

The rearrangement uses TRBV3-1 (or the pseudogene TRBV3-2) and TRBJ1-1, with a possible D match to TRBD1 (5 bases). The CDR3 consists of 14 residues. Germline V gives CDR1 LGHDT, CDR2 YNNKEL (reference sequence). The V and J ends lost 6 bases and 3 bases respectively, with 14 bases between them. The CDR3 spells CASRQAASDTEAFF. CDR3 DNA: TGTGCCAGCAGACAGGCGGCCAGTGACACTGAAGCTTTCTTT.

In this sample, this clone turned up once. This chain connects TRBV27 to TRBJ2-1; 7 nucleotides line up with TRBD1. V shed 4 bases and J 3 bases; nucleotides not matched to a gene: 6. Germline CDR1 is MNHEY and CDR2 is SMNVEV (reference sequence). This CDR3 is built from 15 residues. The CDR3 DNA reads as TGTGCCAGCAGTTCTTCAGGGGGTTACTACAATGAGCAGTTCTTC. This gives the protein CASSSSGGYYNEQFF.

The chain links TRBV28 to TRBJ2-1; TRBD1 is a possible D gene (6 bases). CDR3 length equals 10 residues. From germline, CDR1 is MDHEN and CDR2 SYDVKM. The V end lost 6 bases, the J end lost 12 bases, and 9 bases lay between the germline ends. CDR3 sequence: CASRGAGQFF. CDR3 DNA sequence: TGTGCCAGCAGGGGGGCTGGGCAGTTCTTC.

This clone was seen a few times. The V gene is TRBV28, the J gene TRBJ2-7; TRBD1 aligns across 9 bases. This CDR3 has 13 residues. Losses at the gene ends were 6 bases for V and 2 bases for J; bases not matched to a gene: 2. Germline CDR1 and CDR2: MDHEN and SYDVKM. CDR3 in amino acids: CASSRDRAYEQYF. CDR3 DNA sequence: TGTGCCAGCAGCCGGGACAGGGCCTACGAGCAGTACTTC.

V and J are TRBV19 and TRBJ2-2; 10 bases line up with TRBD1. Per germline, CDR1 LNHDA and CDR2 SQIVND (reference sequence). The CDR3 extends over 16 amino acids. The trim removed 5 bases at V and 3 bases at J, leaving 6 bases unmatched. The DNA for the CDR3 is TGTGCCAGTAGTTCCCGACAGGGGGCGTACACCGGGGAGCTGTTTTTT. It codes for CASSSRQGAYTGELFF.

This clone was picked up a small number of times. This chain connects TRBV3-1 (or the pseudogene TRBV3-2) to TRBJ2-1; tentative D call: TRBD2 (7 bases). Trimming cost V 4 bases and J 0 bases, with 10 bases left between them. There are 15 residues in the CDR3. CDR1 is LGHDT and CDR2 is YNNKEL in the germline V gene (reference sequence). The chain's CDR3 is CASSPRGASYNEQFF. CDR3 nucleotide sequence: TGTGCCAGCAGCCCCCGGGGGGCCTCCTACAATGAGCAGTTCTTC.

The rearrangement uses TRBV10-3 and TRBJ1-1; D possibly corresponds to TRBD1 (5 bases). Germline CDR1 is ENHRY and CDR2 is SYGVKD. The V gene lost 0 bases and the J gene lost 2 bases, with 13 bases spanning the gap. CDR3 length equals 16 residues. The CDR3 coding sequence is TGTGCCATCAGTGAGTCTGCAGGGAGGGTTAACACTGAAGCTTTCTTT. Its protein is CAISESAGRVNTEAFF.